These 18 T cell receptor beta chains were all obtained from the same sample, sequenced in a study of cytomegalovirus exposure and HLA in healthy donors. This table comes from immunoSEQ multiplex PCR, and its TCRdb copy is limited to in-frame clones, with some not included. The sample holds about 250,000 clones, 85% to 90% seen once. The sample taken for sequencing was PBMCs. These receptors were collected from a man aged 18 to 30 in good health and CMV-seronegative.

This clone was recorded a few times. The V gene is TRBV4-2, the J gene TRBJ2-7; 8 bases fit TRBD1. Per germline, CDR1 LGHNA and CDR2 YNFKEQ. This CDR3 comprises 15 residues. The trim removed 1 base at V and 0 bases at J, leaving 2 bases unmatched. The CDR3 bases are TGTGCCAGCAGCCAAGGGACAGGGAGCTCCTACGAGCAGTACTTC. Its protein product is CASSQGTGSSYEQYF.

This clone was detected once. This chain connects TRBV5-4 to TRBJ1-2; D is ambiguous. The CDR3 contains 13 residues. The ends were cut back, 0 bases at V and 7 bases at J, with 10 bases in the middle. CDR1 is SGHNT, CDR2 YYREEE, per germline (reference sequence). CDR3 in DNA: TGTGCCAGCAGCTTGGCCGGGGAGGCTGGCTACACCTTC. This sequence encodes CASSLAGEAGYTF.

J is TRBJ1-2 and V is TRBV6-5, with TRBD1 identical over 9 bases. Germline V lookup: CDR1 MNHEY, CDR2 SVGAGI. The V gene end was trimmed by 5 bases and the J gene end by 4 bases; junction bases not matched to a gene: 2. CDR3 size: 13 residues. The CDR3 nucleotides read TGTGCCAGCAGTCTGGACAGGGGCTATGGCTACACCTTC. Protein sequence: CASSLDRGYGYTF.

This clone was seen more than once but under ten times. In nucleotides, the CDR3 is TGTGCCAGCAGTGCTCCCGGGGGAATCGGTCGCTACGAGCAGTACTTC. Translation: CASSAPGGIGRYEQYF. The chain has TRBV2 and TRBJ2-7; perhaps TRBD2 as D (6 bases). V lost 4 bases, J lost 3 bases, and 19 bases lay in between. CDR3 size: 16 residues. Germline CDR1 is SNHLY and CDR2 is FYNNEI. The whole variable domain, filled in from reference TRBV2 and TRBJ2-7, reads EPEVTQTPSHQVTQMGQEVILRCVPISNHLYFYWYRQILGQKVEFLVSFYNNEISEKSEIFDDQFSVERPDGSNFTLKIRSTKLEDSAMYFCASSAPGGIGRYEQYFGPGTRLTVT.

V and J are TRBV5-4 and TRBJ1-1; 8 bases map to TRBD1. This CDR3 is built from 13 residues. Trimming at V came to 4 bases and at J to 5 bases, leaving 4 bases not matched to a gene. CDR1 and CDR2 from the germline V gene are SGHNT and YYREEE (reference sequence). CDR3 amino acids: CASSTTGGTEAFF. The CDR3 nucleotides are TGTGCCAGCAGCACCACAGGGGGAACTGAAGCTTTCTTT.

The rearrangement uses TRBV4-1 and TRBJ2-2; D is ambiguous. The germline V gene encodes CDR1 MGHRA and CDR2 YSYEKL. The CDR3 extends over 14 amino acids. Between the trimmed V and J ends, which lost 0 bases and 7 bases, there was a span of 9 bases. CDR3 in amino acids: CASSQDQTVGELFF. The CDR3 DNA reads TGCGCCAGCAGCCAAGATCAAACGGTCGGGGAGCTGTTTTTT.

Only a few counts were recorded for this clone. The chain uses TRBV19 and TRBJ2-7; TRBD2 aligns across 7 bases. This CDR3 has 12 amino acids. With 5 bases clipped from V and 4 bases from J, the junction kept 2 bases outside the gene matches. CDR1 and CDR2 from the germline V gene are LNHDA and SQIVND (reference sequence). The CDR3 nucleotides are TGTGCCAGTAGTCCGGGACTATACGAGCAGTACTTC. As protein: CASSPGLYEQYF.

The gene calls are TRBV27 and TRBJ2-7; possibly TRBD1 for D (6 bases). The germline V and J ends were trimmed by 0 bases and 2 bases, with 11 bases remaining between them. The CDR3 contains 15 residues. Germline CDR1 reads MNHEY; CDR2 reads SMNVEV (reference sequence). CDR3 sequence: CASSLSINRAYEQYF. The CDR3 DNA sequence: TGTGCCAGCAGTTTATCGATAAACAGGGCCTACGAGCAGTACTTC.

This clone is a singleton in its sample. J is TRBJ1-5 and V is TRBV18; D uncertain. Per germline, CDR1 KGHSH and CDR2 LQKENI. Trimming stripped 3 bases from V and 7 bases from J, with 16 bases between. This CDR3 contains 15 residues. CDR3 nucleotides: TGTGCCAGCTCACCGTTCGAACGGTTCGAACAGCCCCAGCATTTT. This encodes CASSPFERFEQPQHF.

The table lists this clone with a count of one. The V and J genes are TRBV5-4 and TRBJ2-7; D perhaps matches TRBD1 (5 bases). The CDR3 covers 16 residues. V lost 4 bases, J lost 7 bases, and 24 bases lay in between. Germline V gene sequence: CDR1 SGHNT, CDR2 YYREEE (reference sequence). The CDR3 bases are TGTGCCAGCAGCGCAGGACATGGGTATCGGGTAGGAGAGCAGTACTTC. It codes for CASSAGHGYRVGEQYF.

The J gene is TRBJ2-3, the V gene TRBV11-2, with D possibly matching TRBD1 (6 bases). Trimming took 1 base from V and 9 from J, leaving 11 bases between them. This CDR3 has 13 amino acids. The germline CDR1 and CDR2 sequences are SGHAT and FQNNGV. The CDR3 DNA reads TGTGCCAGCAGCTTAGGCTCAGGGGAAACGCAGTATTTT. It translates to CASSLGSGETQYF.

V gene TRBV4-2 combines with J gene TRBJ2-5, with no clear D. The CDR3 loop spans 13 amino acids. Between the trimmed V and J ends, which lost 0 bases and 7 bases, there was a span of 9 bases. CDR1 is LGHNA, CDR2 YNFKEQ, per germline. The CDR3 sequence is CASSQDRSGTQYF. The CDR3 region has the DNA TGTGCCAGCAGCCAAGATAGATCGGGGACCCAGTACTTC.

The chain links TRBV5-6 to TRBJ1-3; unclear D gene. The CDR3 runs 15 residues. The germline V gene encodes CDR1 SGHDT and CDR2 YYEEEE. The ends were cut back, 2 bases at V and 6 bases at J, with 15 bases in the middle. DNA of the CDR3: TGTGCCAGCAGCTTTTCAGCGGGGTGGGAAAACACCATATATTTT. It is translated as CASSFSAGWENTIYF. The variable domain in full, completed from reference TRBV5-6 and TRBJ1-3, reads DAGVTQSPTHLIKTRGQQVTLRCSPKSGHDTVSWYQQALGQGPQFIFQYYEEEERQRGNFPDRFSGHQFPNYSSELNVNALLLGDSALYLCASSFSAGWENTIYFGEGSWLTVV.

The chain carries TRBV7-6 and TRBJ2-3; TRBD2 might be the D (7 bases). The CDR3 contains 14 residues. V was shortened by 4 bases and J by 5 bases, with 13 bases between the two germline ends. The germline gives CDR1 SGHVS, CDR2 FNYEAQ. CDR3 region: CASSSRGAGDTQYF. For the CDR3, the DNA is TGTGCCAGCAGCTCCCGGGGGGCAGGAGATACGCAGTATTTT.

The gene calls are TRBV5-6 and TRBJ2-1, with TRBD2 as a possible D gene (6 bases). The V gene's germline CDR1 is SGHDT and CDR2 YYEEEE. The V gene lost 6 bases and the J gene lost 4 bases, with 14 bases spanning the gap. The CDR3 contains 14 residues. The CDR3 sequence is CASNHRGTYNEQFF. The CDR3 DNA reads TGTGCCAGCAACCACCGCGGGACGTACAATGAGCAGTTCTTC.

The chain joins TRBV5-8 to TRBJ2-7, with a possible D match to TRBD2 (5 bases). The germline V gene encodes CDR1 SGHTS and CDR2 YDEGEE. V was clipped by 7 bases and J by 2 bases, with 16 bases between them. The CDR3 length is 14 residues. CDR3 region: CASRPGRSAYEQYF. The DNA for the CDR3 is TGTGCCAGCCGGCCTGGCCGTAGCGCCTACGAGCAGTACTTC.

This clone came up once. This chain connects TRBV30 to TRBJ1-4; 7 bases are shared with TRBD1. The CDR3 runs 14 residues. From germline, CDR1 is GTSNPN and CDR2 SVGIG (reference sequence). With V trimmed by 4 bases and J by 0 bases, 2 bases remained unmatched. In DNA form, the CDR3 reads TGTGCCTGGACGCAGGGGGCAACTAATGAAAAACTGTTTTTT. It codes for CAWTQGATNEKLFF. Supplemented by reference TRBV30 and TRBJ1-4, the full variable domain reads SQTIHQWPATLVQPVGSPLSLECTVEGTSNPNLYWYRQAAGRGLQLLFYSVGIGQISSEVPQNLSASRPQDRQFILSSKKLLLSDSGFYLCAWTQGATNEKLFFGSGTQLSVL.

This clone showed up just once. The rearrangement links TRBV20-1 to TRBJ2-3; no clear D gene. Germline V lookup: CDR1 DFQATT, CDR2 SNEGSKA (reference sequence). V was shortened by 5 bases and J by 6 bases, with 9 bases between the two germline ends. CDR3 length: 11 amino acids. CDR3 nucleotides: TGCAGTGCTGGTGGCATTGATACGCAGTATTTT. This translates into CSAGGIDTQYF.